The 2 T cell receptor beta chains below were found in one sample sequenced in a study of T cell repertoires in cytomegalovirus infection. TCRdb reprocessed the reads with MiXCR, giving one entry per CDR3 protein. The sample has around 260,000 distinct CDR3 sequences; 8% to 9.5% are singletons. The sequenced sample was PBMCs. The source is a human donor in good health (CMV status not recorded). Some clones in this sample may be carry-over from other donors' samples.

Only a few counts were recorded for this clonotype. The gene calls are TRBV12-3 or TRBV12-4 and TRBJ2-1, with 8 bases aligning to TRBD2. This CDR3 has 15 residues. Germline trimming cut 6 bases from V and 7 bases from J; bases unmatched to any gene: 11. CDR3 amino acids: CASRRAGAAQNEQFF. The CDR3 DNA sequence: TGTGCCAGCAGACGAGCGGGGGCAGCACAGAATGAGCAGTTCTTC.

This clonotype was seen at least ten times. In DNA form, the CDR3 reads TGTGCCAGTAGCCCCCTGAAGGGGCAGAACACTGAAGCTTTCTTT. Protein product: CASSPLKGQNTEAFF. The V call is TRBV19, the J call TRBJ1-1; D possibly corresponds to TRBD1 (5 bases). The CDR3 runs 15 residues. Trimming took off 6 bases at V and 1 base at J, with 15 bases between the two ends. Germline CDR1 is LNHDA and CDR2 is SQIVND (reference sequence).